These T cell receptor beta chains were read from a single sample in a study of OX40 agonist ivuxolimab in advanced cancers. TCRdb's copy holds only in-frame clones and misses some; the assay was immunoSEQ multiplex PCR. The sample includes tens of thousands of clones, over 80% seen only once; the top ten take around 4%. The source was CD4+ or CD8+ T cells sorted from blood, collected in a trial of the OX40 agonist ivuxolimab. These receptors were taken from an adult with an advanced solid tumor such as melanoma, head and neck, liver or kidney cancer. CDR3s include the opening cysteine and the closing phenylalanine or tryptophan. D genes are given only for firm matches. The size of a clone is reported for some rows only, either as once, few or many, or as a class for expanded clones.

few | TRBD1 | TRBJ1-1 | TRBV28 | TGTGCCAGCAGTGAACAGGGGGGGACTTTCTTT | CASSEQGGTFF
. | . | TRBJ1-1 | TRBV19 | TGTGCCAGTAGTATCGAGGGCGGTAGCACTGAAGCTTTCTTT | CASSIEGGSTEAFF
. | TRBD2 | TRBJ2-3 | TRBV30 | TGTGCCTGGAGCCCGTCTAGCGGGGAAAAAGGCGGAGATACGCAGTATTTT | CAWSPSSGEKGGDTQYF
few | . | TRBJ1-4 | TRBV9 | TGTGCCAGCAGCGGGGGAGGCGAAAAACTGTTTTTT | CASSGGGEKLFF
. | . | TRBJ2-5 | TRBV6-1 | TGTGCCAGCAGCCAGGGGCCCCGGTACCAAGAGACCCAGTACTTC | CASSQGPRYQETQYF
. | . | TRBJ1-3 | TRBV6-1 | TGTGCCAGCAGTGAGACAGGAAACACCATATATTTT | CASSETGNTIYF
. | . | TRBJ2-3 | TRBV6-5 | TGTGCCAGCAGAGCAAGACGGTCACCCACAGATACGCAGTATTTT | CASRARRSPTDTQYF
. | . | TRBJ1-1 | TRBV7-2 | TGTGCCAGCAGCTTAGTCGAACGAACTGAAGCTTTCTTT | CASSLVERTEAFF
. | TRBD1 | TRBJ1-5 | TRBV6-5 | TGTGCCAGCAGAGCCTCGGGACAGGGATATCAGCCCCAGCATTTT | CASRASGQGYQPQHF
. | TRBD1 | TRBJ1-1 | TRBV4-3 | TGCGCCAGCAGCCGTTCAAGTTGGGGACAGGGAGACACTGAAGCTTTCTTT | CASSRSSWGQGDTEAFF
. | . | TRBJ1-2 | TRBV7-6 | TGTGCCAGCAGCCCCAGTACCGGTCCGGGTGGCTACACCTTC | CASSPSTGPGGYTF
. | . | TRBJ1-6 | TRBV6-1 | TGTGCCAGCAGTGAATACCCAGATCCCCTCCACTTT | CASSEYPDPLHF
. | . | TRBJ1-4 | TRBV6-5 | TGTGCCAGCAGACCTAGGGGGGGAGAAAAACTGTTTTTT | CASRPRGGEKLFF
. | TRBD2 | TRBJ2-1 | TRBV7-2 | TGTGCCAGCAGCTCCAAACAACCGACTAGCGGGGGGGCTAATGAGCAGTTCTTC | CASSSKQPTSGGANEQFF
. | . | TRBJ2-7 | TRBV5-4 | TGTGCCAGCAGCTTGGCCGGATCCTACGAGCAGTACTTC | CASSLAGSYEQYF
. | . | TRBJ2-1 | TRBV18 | TGTGCCAGCTCACCACCGAGGGCCTACAATGAGCAGTTCTTC | CASSPPRAYNEQFF
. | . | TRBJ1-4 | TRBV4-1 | TGCGCCAGCAGCCAAGGGTCAGGAGCTAATGAAAAACTGTTTTTT | CASSQGSGANEKLFF
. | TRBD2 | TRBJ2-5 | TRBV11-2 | TGTGCCAGCAGCTTAGATAAGGGACTAGCGACCGAGACCCAGTACTTC | CASSLDKGLATETQYF
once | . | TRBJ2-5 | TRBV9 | TGTGCCAGCAGCGTAGCGACTGGCGAGACCCAGTACTTC | CASSVATGETQYF
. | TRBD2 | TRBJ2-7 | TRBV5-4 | TGTGCCAGCAGCTTAGGGACTAGCGGGGTCTACGAGCAGTACTTC | CASSLGTSGVYEQYF
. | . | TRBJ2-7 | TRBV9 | TGTGCCAGCAGCCGGGACTTGACCTACGAGCAGTACTTC | CASSRDLTYEQYF
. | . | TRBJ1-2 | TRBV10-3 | TGTGCCATATCCAATACAGGGAAAGGCTATGGCTACACCTTC | CAISNTGKGYGYTF
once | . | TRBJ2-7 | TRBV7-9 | TGTGCCAGCAGCTTAGCGCCGGACTACGAGCAGTACTTC | CASSLAPDYEQYF
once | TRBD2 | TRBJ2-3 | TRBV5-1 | TGCGCCAGCAGCTTGGCCCTGAGCGGGGGGATAGATACGCAGTATTTT | CASSLALSGGIDTQYF
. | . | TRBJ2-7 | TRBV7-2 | . | CASSEAGQYFGQYF
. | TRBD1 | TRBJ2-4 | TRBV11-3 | TGTGCCAGCAGCTTAGCTGGGGACAGGGCGGACATTCAGTACTTC | CASSLAGDRADIQYF
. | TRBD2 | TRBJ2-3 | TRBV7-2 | TGTGCCAGCAGCTCCCAGCGGGGGATCACAGATACGCAGTATTTT | CASSSQRGITDTQYF
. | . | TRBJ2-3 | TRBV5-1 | TGCGCCAGCAGCTTCAAAGGGCAGCCCACAGATACGCAGTATTTT | CASSFKGQPTDTQYF
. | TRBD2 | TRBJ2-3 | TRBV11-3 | TGTGCCAGCAGCGATGGGACTAGCGGGGGGTCAGATACGCAGTATTTT | CASSDGTSGGSDTQYF
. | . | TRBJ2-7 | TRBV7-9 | TGTGCCAGCAGCTCGAGGGACACCTTGACCTACGAGCAGTACTTC | CASSSRDTLTYEQYF
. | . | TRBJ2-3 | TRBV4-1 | TGCGCCAGCAGTCCGCGACAGACAGATACGCAGTATTTT | CASSPRQTDTQYF
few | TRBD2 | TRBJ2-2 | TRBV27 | TGTGCCAGCAGTCCCTCGACTAGCCTCAGCGGGGAGCTGTTTTTT | CASSPSTSLSGELFF
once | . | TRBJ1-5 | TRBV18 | TGTGCCAGCTCACCGGACAGAAATCAGCCCCAGCATTTT | CASSPDRNQPQHF
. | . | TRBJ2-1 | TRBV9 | TGTGCCAGCAGCGTACGACGTAGTGAGCAGTTCTTC | CASSVRRSEQFF
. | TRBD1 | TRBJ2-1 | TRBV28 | TGTGCCCACAGGGGGGCGAGAAGGGCCTACAATGAGCAGTTCTTC | CAHRGARRAYNEQFF